Here is one T cell receptor (beta chain) with its context. The data stem from a study of preoperative IRX-2 immunotherapy in early breast cancer. Treatment meaning: preoperative locoregional IRX-2 cytokine immunotherapy. Samples came from a phase Ib trial of preoperative locoregional IRX-2 cytokine immunotherapy. Produced via immunoSEQ multiplex PCR; TCRdb's table is partial and in-frame only. The table includes under 40,000 clones, roughly 90% detected once. Trimming took off 5 bases at V and 1 base at J, with 14 bases between the two ends. In germline, CDR1 is SGHNT, CDR2 YENEEA. The CDR3 has 15 amino acids.

V usage is TRBV11-3 and J usage is TRBJ1-1; possible D gene TRBD1, 6 bases. The sequence derives from a human donor with breast cancer. This specimen consisted of tumor tissue, obtained after IRX-2 immunotherapy. The CDR3 DNA reads as TGTGCCAGCAGCGGAATGGGGGCCCCGAACACTGAAGCTTTCTTT. It translates to CASSGMGAPNTEAFF.